The present T cell receptor (beta chain) was sequenced within a study of blood T cell repertoires in COVID-19. At the level of the study: The origin of the acute and convalescent COVID-19 samples was the United States, Italy and Spain. PBMCs, B-cell-depleted T cells, or T cells provided the cDNA or gDNA that made up the material.

Study processing details: How many nucleated cells were present was estimated from reference gene primer amplification. Some clones are missing from TCRdb's copy, which holds only in-frame ones; the method was immunoSEQ multiplex PCR. The DNA gave D and trimming, while V, J and clone size come from that table. The sample includes fewer than 15,000 clones, around 79% of them seen just once. CDR1 and CDR2 (germline): LNHDA, SQIVND (reference sequence). The length of the CDR3 is 15 residues. The V segment lost 5 bases and the J segment 6 bases; nucleotides outside the gene matches: 10. The clonotype was recovered from a man older than 75 with acute or convalescent COVID-19. The specimen sequenced was peripheral blood. This chain links TRBV19 with TRBJ1-1, with 9 bases lining up with TRBD1. The CDR3 sequence: CASSPGTGTRAEAFF. CDR3 nucleotides: TGTGCCAGTAGTCCCGGGACAGGGACTCGAGCTGAAGCTTTCTTT.